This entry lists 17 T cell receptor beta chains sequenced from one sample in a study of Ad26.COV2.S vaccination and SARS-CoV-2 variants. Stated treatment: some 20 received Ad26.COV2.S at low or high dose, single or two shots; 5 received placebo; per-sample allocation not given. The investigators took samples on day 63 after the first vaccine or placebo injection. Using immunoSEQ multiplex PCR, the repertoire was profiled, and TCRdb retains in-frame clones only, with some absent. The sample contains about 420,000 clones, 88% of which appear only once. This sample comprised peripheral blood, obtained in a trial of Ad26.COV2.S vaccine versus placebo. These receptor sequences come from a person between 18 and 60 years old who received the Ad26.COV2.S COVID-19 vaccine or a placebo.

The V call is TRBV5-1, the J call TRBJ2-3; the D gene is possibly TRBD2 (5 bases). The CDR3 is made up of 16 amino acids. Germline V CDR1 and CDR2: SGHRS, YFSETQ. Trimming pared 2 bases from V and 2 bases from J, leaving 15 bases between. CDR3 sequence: CASSLPPEGYTDTQYF. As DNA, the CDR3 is TGCGCCAGCAGCTTACCCCCAGAGGGATACACAGATACGCAGTATTTT.

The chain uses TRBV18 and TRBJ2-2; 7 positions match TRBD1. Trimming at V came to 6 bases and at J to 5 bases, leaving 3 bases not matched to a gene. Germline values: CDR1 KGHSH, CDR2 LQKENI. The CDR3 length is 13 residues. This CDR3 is CASSLTGTGELFF. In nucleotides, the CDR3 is TGTGCCAGCTCGCTGACAGGGACCGGGGAGCTGTTTTTT. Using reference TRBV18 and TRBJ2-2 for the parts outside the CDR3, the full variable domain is NAGVMQNPRHLVRRRGQEARLRCSPMKGHSHVYWYRQLPEEGLKFMVYLQKENIIDESGMPKERFSAEFPKEGPSILRIQQVVRGDSAAYFCASSLTGTGELFFGEGSRLTVL.

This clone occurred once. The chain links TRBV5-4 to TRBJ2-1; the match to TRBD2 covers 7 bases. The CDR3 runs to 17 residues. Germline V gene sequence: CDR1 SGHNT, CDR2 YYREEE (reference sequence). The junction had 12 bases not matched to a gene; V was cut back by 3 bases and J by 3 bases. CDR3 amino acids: CASSSPGSGDLYNEQFF. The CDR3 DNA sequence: TGTGCCAGCAGCTCCCCCGGCAGCGGGGACCTCTACAATGAGCAGTTCTTC.

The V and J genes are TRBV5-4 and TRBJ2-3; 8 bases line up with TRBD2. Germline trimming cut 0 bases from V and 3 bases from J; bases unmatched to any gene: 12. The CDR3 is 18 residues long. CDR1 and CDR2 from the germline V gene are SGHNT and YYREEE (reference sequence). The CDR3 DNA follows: TGTGCCAGCAGCTTGGACAGCTATTCGAGCGGGGGTACAGATACGCAGTATTTT. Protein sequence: CASSLDSYSSGGTDTQYF.

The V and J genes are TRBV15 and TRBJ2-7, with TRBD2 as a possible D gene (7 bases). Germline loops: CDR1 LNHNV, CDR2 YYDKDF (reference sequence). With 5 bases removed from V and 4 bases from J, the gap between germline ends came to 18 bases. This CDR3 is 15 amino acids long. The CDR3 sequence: CATSRRGGDMYEQYF. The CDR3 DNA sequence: TGTGCCACCAGCCGGCGAGGGGGGGATATGTACGAGCAGTACTTC.

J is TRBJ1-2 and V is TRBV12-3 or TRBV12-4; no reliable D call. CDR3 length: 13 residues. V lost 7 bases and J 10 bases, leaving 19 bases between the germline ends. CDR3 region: CASMTTTMATYTF. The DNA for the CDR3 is TGTGCCAGCATGACAACAACTATGGCTACCTACACCTTC.

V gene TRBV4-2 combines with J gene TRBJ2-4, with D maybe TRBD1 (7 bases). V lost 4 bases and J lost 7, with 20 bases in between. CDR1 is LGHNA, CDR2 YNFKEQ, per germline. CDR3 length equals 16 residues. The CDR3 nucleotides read TGTGCCAGCAGCCTCGACCACGGAGGGGGCAAGAACATTCAGTACTTC. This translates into CASSLDHGGGKNIQYF.

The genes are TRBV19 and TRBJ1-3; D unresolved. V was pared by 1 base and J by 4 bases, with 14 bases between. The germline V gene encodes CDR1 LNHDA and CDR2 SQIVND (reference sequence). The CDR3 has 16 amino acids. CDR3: CASSIGAAASGNTIYF. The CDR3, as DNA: TGTGCCAGTAGTATAGGAGCCGCCGCCTCGGGAAACACCATATATTTT.

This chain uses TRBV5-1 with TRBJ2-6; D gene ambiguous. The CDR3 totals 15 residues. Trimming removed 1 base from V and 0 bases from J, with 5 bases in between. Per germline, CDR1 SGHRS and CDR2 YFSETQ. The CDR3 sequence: CASSLFYSGANVLTF. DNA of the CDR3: TGCGCCAGCAGCTTGTTCTACTCTGGGGCCAACGTCCTGACTTTC.

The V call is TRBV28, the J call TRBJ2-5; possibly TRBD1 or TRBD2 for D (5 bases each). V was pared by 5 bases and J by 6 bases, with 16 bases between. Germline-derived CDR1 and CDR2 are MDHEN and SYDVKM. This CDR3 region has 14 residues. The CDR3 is CASSLGDLGKTQYF. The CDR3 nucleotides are TGTGCCAGCAGTCTGGGGGATCTGGGGAAGACCCAGTACTTC.

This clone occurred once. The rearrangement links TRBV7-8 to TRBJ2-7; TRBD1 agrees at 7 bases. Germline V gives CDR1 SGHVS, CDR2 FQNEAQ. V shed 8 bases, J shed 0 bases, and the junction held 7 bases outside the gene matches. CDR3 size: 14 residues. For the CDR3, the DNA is TGTGCCAGCGGATGGGGACAGAGCTCCTACGAGCAGTACTTC. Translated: CASGWGQSSYEQYF.

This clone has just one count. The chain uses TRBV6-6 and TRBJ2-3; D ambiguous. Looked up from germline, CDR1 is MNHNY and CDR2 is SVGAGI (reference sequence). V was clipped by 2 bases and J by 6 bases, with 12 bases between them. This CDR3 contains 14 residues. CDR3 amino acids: CASSYLIPWDTQYF. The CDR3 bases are TGTGCCAGCAGTTACCTAATTCCCTGGGATACGCAGTATTTT.

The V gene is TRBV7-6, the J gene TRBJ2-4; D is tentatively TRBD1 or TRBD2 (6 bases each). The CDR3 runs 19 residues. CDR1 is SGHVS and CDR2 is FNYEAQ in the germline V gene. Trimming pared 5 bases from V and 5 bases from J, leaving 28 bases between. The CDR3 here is CASSQIEGGGQDHENIQYF. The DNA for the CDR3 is TGTGCCAGCAGCCAGATAGAAGGTGGGGGGCAGGATCACGAAAACATTCAGTACTTC.

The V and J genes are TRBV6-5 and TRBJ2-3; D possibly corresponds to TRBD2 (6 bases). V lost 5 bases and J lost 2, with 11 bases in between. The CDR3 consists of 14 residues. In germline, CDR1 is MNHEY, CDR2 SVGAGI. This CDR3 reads CASSTGGLTDTQYF. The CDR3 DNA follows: TGTGCCAGCAGTACCGGGGGACTCACAGATACGCAGTATTTT.

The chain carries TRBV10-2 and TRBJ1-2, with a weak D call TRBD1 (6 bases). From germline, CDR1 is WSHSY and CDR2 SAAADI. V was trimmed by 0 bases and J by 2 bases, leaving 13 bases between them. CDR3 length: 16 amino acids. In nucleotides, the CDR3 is TGCGCCAGCAGTGAGTCAAGAGGCAGGGGAAACTATGGCTACACCTTC. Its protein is CASSESRGRGNYGYTF.

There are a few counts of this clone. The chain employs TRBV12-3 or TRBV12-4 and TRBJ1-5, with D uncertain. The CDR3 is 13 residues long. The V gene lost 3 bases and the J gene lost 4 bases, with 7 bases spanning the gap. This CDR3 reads CASSLKQNQPQHF. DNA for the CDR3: TGTGCCAGCAGTTTGAAACAGAATCAGCCCCAGCATTTT.

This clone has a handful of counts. CDR3 nucleotides: TGTGCCAGCAGCTTTGGAAGCAATCAGCCCCAGCATTTT. Amino acid sequence: CASSFGSNQPQHF. The V and J genes are TRBV7-6 and TRBJ1-5; D call uncertain. The CDR3 is made up of 13 amino acids. Per the germline V gene, CDR1 is SGHVS and CDR2 is FNYEAQ. Between the trimmed V and J ends, which lost 3 bases and 1 base, there was a span of 4 bases.